One sample yielded the 32 T cell receptor beta chains listed below, sequenced in a study of PD-L1 blockade in urothelial cancer. Sequencing was performed with immunoSEQ multiplex PCR; in TCRdb, only in-frame clones are kept and a portion is missing. The sample comprises about 38,000 clones, over 75% of which are singletons, and less than 20% rests with the top ten. Material: PBMCs, obtained around atezolizumab (anti-PD-L1) treatment. Receptors originate from a man aged 55 to 69 with urothelial cancer.

The CDR3 sequence is CASSEFGGRNYGYTF. In DNA form, the CDR3 reads TGTGCCAGCAGTGAATTCGGGGGACGGAACTATGGCTACACCTTC. V is TRBV25-1 and J is TRBJ1-2, with D maybe TRBD1 (5 bases). The ends were cut back, 1 base at V and 2 bases at J, with 11 bases in the middle. Per the germline V gene, CDR1 is MGHDK and CDR2 is SYGVNS. This CDR3 comprises 15 residues.

The genes are TRBV28 and TRBJ1-2; D gene unclear. V lost 10 bases to trimming and J lost 2 bases, with 11 bases between them. CDR3 length equals 12 residues. Germline CDR1 is MDHEN and CDR2 is SYDVKM. CDR3 sequence (DNA): TGTGCCACCCAAAGAGGGAACTATGGCTACACCTTC. Protein: CATQRGNYGYTF.

This chain uses TRBV28 with TRBJ1-1; TRBD1 matches at 7 bases. Germline V CDR1 and CDR2: MDHEN, SYDVKM. V lost 7 bases, J lost 7 bases, and 6 bases stayed unmatched. The CDR3 is made up of 12 amino acids. The CDR3 DNA follows: TGTGCCAGCATCAAACAGGGGATTGAAGCTTTCTTT. It codes for CASIKQGIEAFF.

The V gene is TRBV7-2, the J gene TRBJ2-7; TRBD2 agrees at 9 bases. Germline loops: CDR1 SGHTA, CDR2 FQGNSA. The CDR3 has 15 residues. V gave up 8 bases and J gave up 4 bases; unmatched junction bases: 12. CDR3 nucleotide sequence: TGTGCCAGCGCTTCCCGGGCGGGGGGGCCTTACGAGCAGTACTTC. Encoded protein: CASASRAGGPYEQYF. The whole variable domain, remainder taken from reference TRBV7-2 and TRBJ2-7, is GAGVSQSPSNKVTEKGKDVELRCDPISGHTALYWYRQSLGQGLEFLIYFQGNSAPDKSGLPSDRFSAERTGGSVSTLTIQRTQQEDSAVYLCASASRAGGPYEQYFGPGTRLTVT.

The chain employs TRBV7-9 and TRBJ2-7, with D possibly matching TRBD1 (6 bases). In germline, CDR1 is SEHNR, CDR2 FQNEAQ (reference sequence). The CDR3 length is 13 residues. Trimming removed 5 bases at V and 5 bases at J, with 13 bases between. This CDR3 is CASSPTGSHEQYF. The CDR3 DNA reads TGTGCCAGCAGCCCCACAGGGTCCCACGAGCAGTACTTC.

This clone was detected only once. The chain carries TRBV28 and TRBJ2-7, with a tentative D call TRBD2 (6 bases). V was clipped by 8 bases and J by 0 bases, with 11 bases between them. CDR1 and CDR2 (germline): MDHEN, SYDVKM. The CDR3 sequence is 13 residues long. The CDR3 reads CASALTSSYEQYF. The CDR3, as DNA: TGTGCCAGCGCCCTGACTAGCTCCTACGAGCAGTACTTC.

The chain uses TRBV5-8 and TRBJ2-7; D is ambiguous. From germline, CDR1 is SGHTS and CDR2 YDEGEE. The V end lost 0 bases, the J end lost 1 base, and 8 bases lay between the germline ends. The CDR3 runs 14 residues. Written as DNA, the CDR3 is TGTGCCAGCAGCTTGGTTTCCAGTTCCTACGAGCAGTACTTC. It specifies CASSLVSSSYEQYF.

This chain connects TRBV29-1 to TRBJ2-1; 9 bases line up with TRBD2. Per germline, CDR1 SQVTM and CDR2 ANQGSEA. J was trimmed by 6 bases and V by 3 bases; bases with no gene match: 6. The CDR3 loop spans 14 amino acids. For the CDR3, the DNA is TGCAGCGTTGAGCCTAGCGGGGAGATCAATGAGCAGTTCTTC. Its protein is CSVEPSGEINEQFF.

V gene TRBV4-1 combines with J gene TRBJ2-4; 8 bases fit TRBD1. Germline V lookup: CDR1 MGHRA, CDR2 YSYEKL. This CDR3 has 15 amino acids. Unmatched junction bases numbered 7, after V lost 3 bases and J lost 6 bases. The CDR3 here is CASSHHGTGLNIQYF. The CDR3 DNA sequence: TGCGCCAGCAGCCACCACGGGACAGGACTAAACATTCAGTACTTC.

The rearrangement links TRBV2 to TRBJ1-4, with D perhaps TRBD1 (6 bases). Per the germline V gene, CDR1 is SNHLY and CDR2 is FYNNEI. V was clipped by 4 bases and J by 2 bases, with 11 bases between them. The CDR3 length is 15 residues. The CDR3, as DNA: TGTGCCAGCAGTGCCAAAGGACAGACTAATGAAAAACTGTTTTTT. It translates to CASSAKGQTNEKLFF.

This clone was observed a single time. The chain uses TRBV5-6 and TRBJ2-5; D possibly corresponds to TRBD2 (7 bases). The germline V gene encodes CDR1 SGHDT and CDR2 YYEEEE. The CDR3 spans 15 residues. Trimming stripped 1 base from V and 6 bases from J, with 16 bases between. CDR3 region: CASSLSAGAGKTQYF. The CDR3, as DNA: TGTGCCAGCAGCTTGTCGGCGGGGGCGGGAAAGACCCAGTACTTC.

The chain uses TRBV21-1 and TRBJ2-7; TRBD2, the table's D call, lacks a check against the DNA. TRBV21-1 is labeled a pseudogene. The CDR3 length is 16 residues. This CDR3 reads CASSPQSEGSSYEQYF. CDR3 coding DNA: TGTGCCAGCAGCCCACAATCGGAGGGCAGTTCCTACGAGCAGTACTTC.

The rearrangement uses TRBV16 and TRBJ2-7; TRBD1 aligns across 7 bases. V lost 4 bases and J lost 2; bases outside the gene matches: 5. The CDR3 has 14 residues. The germline V gene has CDR1 KGHSY and CDR2 FQNENV. CDR3 bases: TGTGCCAGCAGCCTAAGGACAGGAACCTACGAGCAGTACTTC. Translated, it gives CASSLRTGTYEQYF.

The chain employs TRBV11-2 and TRBJ2-5, with D possibly matching TRBD1 (6 bases). Germline V gene sequence: CDR1 SGHAT, CDR2 FQNNGV. V gave up 5 bases and J gave up 2 bases, with 9 bases separating them. The CDR3 is made up of 13 amino acids. The DNA for the CDR3 is TGTGCCAGCAGCACGGACAGACAAGAGACCCAGTACTTC. This encodes CASSTDRQETQYF.

This chain links TRBV4-1 with TRBJ1-1; no definite D call. Trimming took off 0 bases at V and 7 bases at J, with 15 bases between the two ends. This CDR3 comprises 15 residues. The V gene's germline CDR1 is MGHRA and CDR2 YSYEKL. CDR3 region: CASSQDRIVADEAFF. CDR3 in DNA: TGCGCCAGCAGCCAAGATCGAATCGTAGCCGATGAAGCTTTCTTT.

The rearrangement joins TRBV6-6 to TRBJ2-7, with D possibly matching TRBD1 (6 bases). This CDR3 has 13 residues. Germline CDR1 and CDR2: MNHNY and SVGAGI (reference sequence). The V and J ends lost 6 bases and 5 bases respectively, with 14 bases between them. CDR3 bases: TGTGCCAGCAGATCACAGGGTATCAACGAGCAGTACTTC. As protein: CASRSQGINEQYF.

The chain has TRBV7-3 and TRBJ2-1; TRBD1 matches 8 bases. This CDR3 has 15 residues. The germline V gene has CDR1 SGHTA and CDR2 FQGTGA. J gave up 7 bases and V 2 bases, and 7 bases lay outside the gene matches. The CDR3 DNA is TGTGCCAGCAGCTTAGGGCAGGGGGCGTTGAATGAGCAGTTCTTC. Translation: CASSLGQGALNEQFF.

In this sample, this clone turned up once. The J gene is TRBJ2-2, the V gene TRBV30; tentative D call: TRBD1 (6 bases). The CDR3 loop spans 14 amino acids. Germline CDR1 reads GTSNPN; CDR2 reads SVGIG (reference sequence). V was trimmed by 2 bases and J by 7 bases, leaving 14 bases between them. The CDR3 sequence is CAWSIGGAVGELFF. The CDR3 coding sequence is TGTGCCTGGAGTATAGGGGGAGCAGTCGGGGAGCTGTTTTTT.

This rearrangement joins TRBV7-7 to TRBJ1-4; 7 positions match TRBD1. CDR3 length: 12 residues. Trimming removed 5 bases from V and 8 bases from J; junction bases left unmatched: 2. Germline CDR1 and CDR2: SSHAT and FNYEAQ (reference sequence). The CDR3, as DNA: TGTGCCAGCAGCCCAGGGGGAGAAAAACTGTTTTTT. Translating it yields CASSPGGEKLFF.

The V and J genes are TRBV19 and TRBJ2-7; 7 bases agree with TRBD1. Germline CDR1 is LNHDA and CDR2 is SQIVND (reference sequence). J was trimmed by 3 bases and V by 4 bases; bases with no gene match: 6. This CDR3 has 14 residues. The DNA of the CDR3 is TGTGCCAGTAGTAAGGGACAGCATGACTACGAGCAGTACTTC. Translation gives CASSKGQHDYEQYF.

The chain carries TRBV11-3 and TRBJ2-1; 8 bases fit TRBD1. Germline V gene lookup returns CDR1 SGHNT and CDR2 YENEEA. This CDR3 is built from 13 residues. V trimming: 6 bases; J trimming: 7 bases; junction bases outside the gene matches: 5. The chain's CDR3 is CASRQTGGNEQFF. In DNA form, the CDR3 reads TGTGCCAGCAGGCAAACAGGGGGGAATGAGCAGTTCTTC.

V gene TRBV6-7 combines with J gene TRBJ1-4, with TRBD1 identical over 7 bases. TRBV6-7 is filed as an ORF, its function uncertain. The trim removed 6 bases at V and 6 bases at J, leaving 16 bases unmatched. This CDR3 comprises 17 residues. The CDR3 loop is CASSSNRRDRTDEKLFF. CDR3 DNA sequence: TGTGCCAGCAGCTCCAACCGAAGGGACAGAACAGATGAAAAACTGTTTTTT.

This chain links TRBV9 with TRBJ2-1; 10 bases line up with TRBD2. J gave up 4 bases and V 3 bases, and 4 bases lay outside the gene matches. The CDR3 consists of 15 residues. Looked up from germline, CDR1 is SGDLS and CDR2 is YYNGEE. CDR3 sequence reads: CASSARTSGYNEQFF. The CDR3 nucleotides are TGTGCCAGCAGCGCCCGGACTAGCGGATACAATGAGCAGTTCTTC. The entire variable domain, with the rest obtained from reference TRBV9 and TRBJ2-1, is as follows: DSGVTQTPKHLITATGQRVTLRCSPRSGDLSVYWYQQSLDQGLQFLIQYYNGEERAKGNILERFSAQQFPDLHSELNLSSLELGDSALYFCASSARTSGYNEQFFGPGTRLTVL.

The chain carries TRBV10-2 and TRBJ2-2; 8 bases map to TRBD1. Trimming removed 3 bases from V and 6 bases from J; junction bases left unmatched: 18. Germline-derived CDR1 and CDR2 are WSHSY and SAAADI. The CDR3 loop spans 19 amino acids. This CDR3 is CASSDSGRGQGRIAGELFF. In DNA, the CDR3 is TGCGCCAGCAGTGATTCGGGCAGGGGGCAAGGTCGGATTGCCGGGGAGCTGTTTTTT.

This clone turned up a few times. One end of the junction varies from germline; a read error may be responsible. Other DNA sequences in this specimen translate into the identical CDR3. The chain carries TRBV6-8 and TRBJ2-7, with 8 bases that match TRBD1. CDR3 length equals 13 residues. Germline CDR1 MNHGY, CDR2 SAAAGT. The CDR3 sequence: CASRQGAAYEQYF. In DNA form, the CDR3 reads TGTGCTAGCAGGCAGGGGGCGGCATACGAGCAGTACTTC.

V is TRBV12-5 and J is TRBJ1-1; possible D gene TRBD1, 5 bases. This CDR3 comprises 14 residues. V lost 7 bases to trimming and J lost 1 base, with 13 bases between them. Per the germline V gene, CDR1 is LGHNT and CDR2 is FRNRAP. Here the CDR3 reads CASALWGGNTEAFF. CDR3 in DNA: TGTGCTAGTGCCTTGTGGGGGGGGAACACTGAAGCTTTCTTT.

The rearrangement joins TRBV5-8 to TRBJ1-1; TRBD1 is a possible D gene (6 bases). V shed 4 bases and J shed 10 bases, with 14 bases lying between them. This CDR3 comprises 12 residues. Germline V gene data show CDR1 as SGHTS and CDR2 as YDEGEE. The CDR3 region is CASSLRGVGAFF. The CDR3 DNA is TGTGCCAGCAGCCTCAGGGGTGTGGGAGCTTTCTTT.

This chain uses TRBV18 with TRBJ1-1; unclear D gene. There are 15 residues in the CDR3. V was clipped by 4 bases and J by 4 bases, with 16 bases between them. CDR1 is KGHSH and CDR2 is LQKENI in the germline V gene. CDR3 DNA: TGTGCCAGCTCACTTTATACCGGGAAAACCACTGAAGCTTTCTTT. It translates to CASSLYTGKTTEAFF.

V is TRBV5-1 and J is TRBJ1-3; 8 bases fit TRBD1. Per the germline V gene, CDR1 is SGHRS and CDR2 is YFSETQ. The CDR3 contains 15 residues. Trimming at V came to 4 bases and at J to 0 bases, leaving 3 bases not matched to a gene. The CDR3 sequence: CASSPDRASGNTIYF. The CDR3 DNA reads TGCGCCAGCAGCCCGGACAGGGCCTCTGGAAACACCATATATTTT.

The rearrangement uses TRBV7-2 and TRBJ2-7; 9 bases line up with TRBD1. The trim removed 4 bases at V and 1 base at J, leaving 5 bases unmatched. This CDR3 region has 15 residues. Germline-derived CDR1 and CDR2 are SGHTA and FQGNSA. The CDR3 loop is CASSSQQGASYEQYF. The CDR3 coding sequence is TGTGCCAGCAGCTCGCAACAGGGGGCGTCCTACGAGCAGTACTTC. The entire variable domain, with the rest obtained from reference TRBV7-2 and TRBJ2-7, is as follows: GAGVSQSPSNKVTEKGKDVELRCDPISGHTALYWYRQSLGQGLEFLIYFQGNSAPDKSGLPSDRFSAERTGGSVSTLTIQRTQQEDSAVYLCASSSQQGASYEQYFGPGTRLTVT.

The chain recombines TRBV2 with TRBJ2-3; 9 bases agree with TRBD1. After removal of 1 base from V and 1 base from J, the junction contained 3 bases not matched to a gene. The length of the CDR3 is 16 residues. Germline V gene lookup returns CDR1 SNHLY and CDR2 FYNNEI. The CDR3 coding sequence is TGTGCCAGCAGTGAAGGAAGGGACAGGGGCACAGATACGCAGTATTTT. It specifies CASSEGRDRGTDTQYF. The whole variable domain, filled in from reference TRBV2 and TRBJ2-3, reads EPEVTQTPSHQVTQMGQEVILRCVPISNHLYFYWYRQILGQKVEFLVSFYNNEISEKSEIFDDQFSVERPDGSNFTLKIRSTKLEDSAMYFCASSEGRDRGTDTQYFGPGTRLTVL.

This chain joins TRBV28 and TRBJ1-6; no clear D gene. Trimming pared 7 bases from V and 8 bases from J, leaving 15 bases between. Germline CDR1 reads MDHEN; CDR2 reads SYDVKM. This CDR3 has 14 amino acids. The CDR3 DNA sequence: TGTGCCAGCAACCCAAACCAGGAATATTCACCCCTCCACTTT. It is translated as CASNPNQEYSPLHF.